Reported below is one T cell receptor (beta chain). These data come from a study of blood T cell repertoires in COVID-19. Study details: PBMCs, B-cell-depleted T cells, or T cells were the source of the cDNA or gDNA that made up the material.

This table comes from immunoSEQ multiplex PCR, and its TCRdb copy is limited to in-frame clones, with some not included. In the table there are 150,000 to 200,000 clones, over 65% of which are singletons. This receptor was obtained from a woman aged 80 or over with acute or convalescent COVID-19. Sequenced sample: peripheral blood.

The CDR3 spells CASSQVAGSYNSPLHF. CDR3 DNA sequence: TGTGCCAGCAGCCAAGTGGCAGGCTCCTATAATTCACCCCTCCACTTT. This chain links TRBV14 with TRBJ1-6, with D unclear. The germline V gene encodes CDR1 SGHDN and CDR2 FVKESK. CDR3 length equals 16 residues. V lost 1 base and J lost 0, with 7 bases in between. Full variable domain (remainder filled in from reference TRBV14 and TRBJ1-6): EAGVTQFPSHSVIEKGQTVTLRCDPISGHDNLYWYRRVMGKEIKFLLHFVKESKQDESGMPNNRFLAERTGGTYSTLKVQPAELEDSGVYFCASSQVAGSYNSPLHFGNGTRLTVT.